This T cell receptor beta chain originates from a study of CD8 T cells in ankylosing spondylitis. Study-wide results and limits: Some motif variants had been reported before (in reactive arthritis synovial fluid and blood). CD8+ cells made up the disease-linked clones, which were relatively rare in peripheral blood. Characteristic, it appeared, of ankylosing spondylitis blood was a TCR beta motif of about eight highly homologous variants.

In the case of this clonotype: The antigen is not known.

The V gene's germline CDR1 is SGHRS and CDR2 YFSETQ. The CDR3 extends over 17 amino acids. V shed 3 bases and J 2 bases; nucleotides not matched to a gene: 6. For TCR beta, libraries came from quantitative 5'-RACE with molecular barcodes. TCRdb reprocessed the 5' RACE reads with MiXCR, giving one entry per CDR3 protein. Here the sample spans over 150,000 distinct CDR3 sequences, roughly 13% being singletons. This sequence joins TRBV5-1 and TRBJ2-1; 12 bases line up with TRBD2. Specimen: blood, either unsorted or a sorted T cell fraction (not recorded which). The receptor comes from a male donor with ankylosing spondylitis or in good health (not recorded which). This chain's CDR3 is CASSSPSGGGTYNEQFF. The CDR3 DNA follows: TGCGCCAGCAGCTCCCCTAGCGGGGGGGGCACCTACAATGAGCAGTTCTTC.